These T cell receptor beta chains were read from a single sample in a study of blood T cell repertoires in COVID-19. The table came from immunoSEQ multiplex PCR; TCRdb's copy has only in-frame clones and leaves some out. Of around 400,000 clones in the sample, roughly 90% are singletons; the top ten hold more than 0.95%. The source material was peripheral blood. These receptor sequences come from a man between 35 and 55 years old with acute or convalescent COVID-19. CDR3s include the opening cysteine and the closing phenylalanine or tryptophan. The order of the fields is J gene, D gene, V gene, clone size, CDR3 DNA, CDR3 protein. D genes are given only for firm matches. A row's size may be missing; if present it is once, few, many or a size class.

>TRBJ1-2|TRBD1|TRBV19|once
TGTGCCACCACCGAAGGGGGCAACTATGGCTACACCTTC
CATTEGGNYGYTF
>TRBJ2-3|TRBD2|TRBV11-2|once
TGTGCCAGCAGCTTTAGCGGGGGGGCAGATACGCAGTATTTT
CASSFSGGADTQYF
>TRBJ2-3|TRBD2|TRBV9|.
TGTGCCAGCAGCACCGAGCGGGGGATAACAGATACGCAGTATTTT
CASSTERGITDTQYF
>TRBJ1-1|.|TRBV5-4|.
TGTGCCAGCAGCTTGGGCGGGGCGGTTGAAGCTTTCTTT
CASSLGGAVEAFF
>TRBJ2-7|.|TRBV19|.
TGTGCCAGTAGTATGAGGGCGGGATCCTACGAGCAGTACTTC
CASSMRAGSYEQYF
>TRBJ2-5|TRBD2|TRBV5-4|.
TGTGCCAGCAGCTTGGGACTAGCGGTCAAAGAGACCCAGTACTTC
CASSLGLAVKETQYF
>TRBJ1-1|.|TRBV6-1|.
TGTGCCAGCAGTGAACGACAGCCTGAAGCTTTCTTT
CASSERQPEAFF
>TRBJ1-4|TRBD1|TRBV18|.
TGTGCCAGCTCAATAGGGACAGCCACGACTAATGAAAAACTGTTTTTT
CASSIGTATTNEKLFF
>TRBJ2-3|.|TRBV20-1|.
TGCAGTGCTACGGCGGAAGATACGCAGTATTTT
CSATAEDTQYF
>TRBJ1-2|TRBD1|TRBV29-1|.
TGCAGCGTTGGGACAGGGGTTTACTATGGCTACACCTTC
CSVGTGVYYGYTF
>TRBJ1-1|.|TRBV3-1/TRBV3-2|.
TGTGCCAGCAGCCAAGAACAAGTCCCGAACGCTGAAGCTTTCTTT
CASSQEQVPNAEAFF
>TRBJ2-3|TRBD1|TRBV6-5|.
TGTGCCAGCAGTTTCGGACAGGTTTACACAGATACGCAGTATTTT
CASSFGQVYTDTQYF
>TRBJ1-6|.|TRBV5-4|.
TGTGCCAGCAGCCCTCGGCAGGGGACACAAAATTCACCCCTCCACTTT
CASSPRQGTQNSPLHF
>TRBJ1-5|.|TRBV2|.
TGTGCCAGCAGTTTGGGAGCTCAGCCCCAGCATTTT
CASSLGAQPQHF
>TRBJ1-2|TRBD1|TRBV12-3/TRBV12-4|once
TGTGCCAGCAGTTTACAGGGGGCGCTTGGCTACACCTTC
CASSLQGALGYTF
>TRBJ1-1|.|TRBV5-8|.
TGTGCCAGCAGCCGGGAGGTTGAAGCTTTCTTT
CASSREVEAFF
>TRBJ1-2|.|TRBV7-9|once
TGTGCCAGCAGCTTAGGGGACACGCTGGGGGATGGCTACACCTTC
CASSLGDTLGDGYTF
>TRBJ2-1|.|TRBV11-3|.
TGTGCCAGCAGCTTATCGAGCGGCTACAATGAGCAGTTCTTC
CASSLSSGYNEQFF
>TRBJ2-1|TRBD2|TRBV9|.
TGTGCCAGCAGCGTAGAGCTAGCGGCCTACAATGAGCAGTTCTTC
CASSVELAAYNEQFF
>TRBJ2-7|TRBD1|TRBV4-3|.
TGCGCCAGCAGCCGGGACAGGGGGCTCTACGAGCAGTACTTC
CASSRDRGLYEQYF
>TRBJ2-7|.|TRBV27|.
TGTGCCAGCAGTTTAGGGCAGCTCTCCTCCGAGCAGTACTTC
CASSLGQLSSEQYF
>TRBJ2-1|TRBD2|TRBV5-1|.
TGCGCCAGCAGCCAAGGACTAGTTCAGGGCAATGAGCAGTTCTTC
CASSQGLVQGNEQFF
>TRBJ2-1|.|TRBV6-1|.
TGTGCCAGCAGTGAAGTGGGGTTCGGGGGTGAGCAGTTCTTC
CASSEVGFGGEQFF
>TRBJ1-2|TRBD1|TRBV7-9|few
TGTGCCAGCAGCTTAACCAGACAGGGGGAAAGTGGCTACACCTTC
CASSLTRQGESGYTF
>TRBJ2-2|.|TRBV7-8|.
TGTGCCAGCAGCAGCAGGAGGTTCGGTACCGGGGAGCTGTTTTTT
CASSSRRFGTGELFF
>TRBJ1-2|.|TRBV6-1|once
TGTGCCAGCAGTGAGGGACTGATCCCATTATATGGCTACACCTTC
CASSEGLIPLYGYTF
>TRBJ2-1|.|TRBV9|.
TGTGCCAGCAGCGTAGACGAGCTGCCCCACAATGAGCAGTTCTTC
CASSVDELPHNEQFF
>TRBJ1-2|.|TRBV18|once
TGTGCCAGCTTCCCGGCGGGTAGGGACTATGGCTACACCTTC
CASFPAGRDYGYTF
>TRBJ1-3|TRBD1|TRBV9|.
TGTGCCAGCAGCGGTAACGCCGGGACAGGGGGCACGGACACCATATATTTT
CASSGNAGTGGTDTIYF
>TRBJ2-7|.|TRBV29-1|once
TGCAGCGCCTTGGGGGGTCGTTACGAGCAGTACTTC
CSALGGRYEQYF
>TRBJ1-1|TRBD1|TRBV2|.
TGTGCCAGCAGGGGGGACAGGAACACTGAAGCTTTCTTT
CASRGDRNTEAFF
>TRBJ1-1|.|TRBV9|.
TGTGCCAGCAGCGTCGGCGGGATGAACACTGAAGCTTTCTTT
CASSVGGMNTEAFF
>TRBJ1-5|.|TRBV11-2|.
TGTGCCAGCAGCTTATCGGGGGGGCGGGATCAGCCCCAGCATTTT
CASSLSGGRDQPQHF